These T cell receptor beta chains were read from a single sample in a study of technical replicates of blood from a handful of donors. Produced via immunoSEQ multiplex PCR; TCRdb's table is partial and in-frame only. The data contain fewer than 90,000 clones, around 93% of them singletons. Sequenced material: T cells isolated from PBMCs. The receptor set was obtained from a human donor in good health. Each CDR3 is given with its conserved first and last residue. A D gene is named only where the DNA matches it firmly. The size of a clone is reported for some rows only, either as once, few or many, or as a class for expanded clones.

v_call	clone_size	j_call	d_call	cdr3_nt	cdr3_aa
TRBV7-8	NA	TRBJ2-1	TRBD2	TGTGCCAGCATTGGACTAGCGGAGACGAATGAGCAGTTCTTC	CASIGLAETNEQFF
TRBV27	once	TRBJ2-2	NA	TGTGCCAGCAGTCTCTACACCGGGGAGCTGTTTTTT	CASSLYTGELFF
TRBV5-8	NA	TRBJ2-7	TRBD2	TGTGCCAGCAGCACCGCGGGGGGCGCGGTGCAGTACTTC	CASSTAGGAVQYF
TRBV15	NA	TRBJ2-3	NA	TGTGCCACCAGCTTTACAGGGTTAGATTCAGATACGCAGTATTTT	CATSFTGLDSDTQYF
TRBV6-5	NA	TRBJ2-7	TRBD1	TGTGCCAGCAGTTACTCGACAGGGTCCGAGCAGTACTTC	CASSYSTGSEQYF
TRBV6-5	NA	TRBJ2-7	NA	TGTGCCAGCAGTTACGGAGCAGCCTACGAGCAGTACTTC	CASSYGAAYEQYF
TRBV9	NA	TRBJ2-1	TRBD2	TGTGCCAGCAGCGTAGCTCTGCTCCCGGGACTAGTAAACAATGAGCAGTTCTTC	CASSVALLPGLVNNEQFF
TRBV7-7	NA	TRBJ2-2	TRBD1	TGTGCTAGCAGCCGCAATCCGGGACAGGGGTCCACCGGGGAGCTGTTTTTT	CASSRNPGQGSTGELFF
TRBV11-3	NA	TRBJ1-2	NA	TGTGCCAGCGGTACGGGAGCTAACTATGGCTACACCTTC	CASGTGANYGYTF
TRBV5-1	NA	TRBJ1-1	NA	TGCGCCAGCAGCTCGGGACTCCTGGACACTGAAGCTTTCTTT	CASSSGLLDTEAFF
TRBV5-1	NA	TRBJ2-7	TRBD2	TGCGCCAGCAGCTTGGCGCCTAGCGGGGGCCTGACTCCCTACGAGCAGTACTTC	CASSLAPSGGLTPYEQYF
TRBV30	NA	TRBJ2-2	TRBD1	TGCGCCGGACAGGGGGACACCGGGGAGCTGTTTTTT	CAGQGDTGELFF
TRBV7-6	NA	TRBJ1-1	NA	TGTGCCAGCAGCTTAGATGGGGCGGAAGGTAACACTGAAGCTTTCTTT	CASSLDGAEGNTEAFF
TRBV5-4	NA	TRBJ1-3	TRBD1	TGTGCCAGCAGCTGGGGACAGGGAGGGTCTGGAAACACCATATATTTT	CASSWGQGGSGNTIYF
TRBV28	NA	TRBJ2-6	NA	TGTGCCAGCAGCGAACAGTCTTCTGGGGCCAACGTCCTGACTTTC	CASSEQSSGANVLTF
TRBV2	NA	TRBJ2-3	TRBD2	TGTGCCAGCAGTGAAGGGCTAGCGGGACGGGTAGATACGCAGTATTTT	CASSEGLAGRVDTQYF
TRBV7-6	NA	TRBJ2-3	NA	TGTGCCAGCAGCTTAAGCAGAGGATGGTCTGATACGCAGTATTTT	CASSLSRGWSDTQYF
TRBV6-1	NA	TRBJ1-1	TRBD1	TGTGCCAGCAGTCCCCGGACAGGGAACACTGAAGCTTTCTTT	CASSPRTGNTEAFF
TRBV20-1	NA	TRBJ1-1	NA	TGCAGTGCTAGTCAGTCCTCCGAAGCTTTCTTT	CSASQSSEAFF
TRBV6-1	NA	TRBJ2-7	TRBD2	TGTGCCAGCAGTGTAAGCGGGAGCGTGGGCTACGAGCAGTACTTC	CASSVSGSVGYEQYF
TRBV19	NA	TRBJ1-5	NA	TGTGCCAGTAGTGTACAGCCACAGGGATTTTATAGCAATCAGCCCCAGCATTTT	CASSVQPQGFYSNQPQHF
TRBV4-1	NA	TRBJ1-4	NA	TGCGCCAGCAGCCAAGCTCAAGGAGGGGGAGGGGAAAAACTGTTTTTT	CASSQAQGGGGEKLFF
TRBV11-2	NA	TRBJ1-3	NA	TGTGCCAGCACCTATTCAAAACAGGGCCCGACCTCTGGAAACACCATATATTTT	CASTYSKQGPTSGNTIYF
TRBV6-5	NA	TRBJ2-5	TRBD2	TGTGCCAGCAGTTACTCAGCGGGGCGGAGAGAGACCCAGTACTTC	CASSYSAGRRETQYF
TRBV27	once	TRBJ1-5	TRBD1	TGTGCCAGCAGTTCACTCCCAATCACAGGGGGCTGGCAGCCCCAGCATTTT	CASSSLPITGGWQPQHF
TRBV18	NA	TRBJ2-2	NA	TGTGCCAGCTCACCGTCCGCGGGAATGGCCACCGGGGAGCTGTTTTTT	CASSPSAGMATGELFF
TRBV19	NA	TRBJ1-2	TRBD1	TGTGCCAGTAGTACTGGACAGGGGAACTATGGCTACACCTTC	CASSTGQGNYGYTF
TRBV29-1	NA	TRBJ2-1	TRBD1	TGCAGCGTGGAACTAAAGCGGACAGGTGAGCAGTTCTTC	CSVELKRTGEQFF
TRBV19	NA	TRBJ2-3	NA	TGTGCCAGTAGTATACGTGGGACTAGCACAGATACGCAGTATTTT	CASSIRGTSTDTQYF